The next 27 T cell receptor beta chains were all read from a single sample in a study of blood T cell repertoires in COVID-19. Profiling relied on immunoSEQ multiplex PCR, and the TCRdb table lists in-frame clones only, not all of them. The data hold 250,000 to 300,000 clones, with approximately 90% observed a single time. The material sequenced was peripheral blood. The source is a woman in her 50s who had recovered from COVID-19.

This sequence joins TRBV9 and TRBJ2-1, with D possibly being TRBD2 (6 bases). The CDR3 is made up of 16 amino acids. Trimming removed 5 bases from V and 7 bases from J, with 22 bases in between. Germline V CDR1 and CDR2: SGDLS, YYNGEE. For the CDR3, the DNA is TGTGCCAGCAGTTTTGGGACTCACCTTTTTCGGAATGAGCAGTTCTTC. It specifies CASSFGTHLFRNEQFF.

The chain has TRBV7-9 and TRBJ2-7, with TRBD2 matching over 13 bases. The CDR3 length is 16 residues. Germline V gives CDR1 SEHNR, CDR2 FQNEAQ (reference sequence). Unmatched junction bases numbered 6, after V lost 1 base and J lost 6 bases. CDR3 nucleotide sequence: TGTGCCAGCAGCTTAGGCTTGGGACTAGCGGGACGCGAGCAGTACTTC. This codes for CASSLGLGLAGREQYF.

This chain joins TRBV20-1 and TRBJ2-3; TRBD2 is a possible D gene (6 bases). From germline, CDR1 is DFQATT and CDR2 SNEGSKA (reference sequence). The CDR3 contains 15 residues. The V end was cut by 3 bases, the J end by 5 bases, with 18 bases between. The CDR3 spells CSASDLGGDEDTQYF. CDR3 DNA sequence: TGCAGTGCTAGTGATTTGGGGGGAGACGAAGATACGCAGTATTTT.

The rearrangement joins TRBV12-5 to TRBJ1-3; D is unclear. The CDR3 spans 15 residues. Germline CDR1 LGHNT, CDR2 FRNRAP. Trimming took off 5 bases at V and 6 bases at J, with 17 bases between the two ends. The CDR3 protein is CASGIAEPEVNTIYF. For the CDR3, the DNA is TGTGCTAGTGGTATTGCGGAGCCAGAGGTAAACACCATATATTTT.

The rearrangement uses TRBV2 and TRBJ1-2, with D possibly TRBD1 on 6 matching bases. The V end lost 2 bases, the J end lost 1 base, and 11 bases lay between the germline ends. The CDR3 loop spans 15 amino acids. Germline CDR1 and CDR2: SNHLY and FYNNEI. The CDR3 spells CASSENRARNYGYTF. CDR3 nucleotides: TGTGCCAGCAGTGAAAACAGGGCCCGTAACTATGGCTACACCTTC.

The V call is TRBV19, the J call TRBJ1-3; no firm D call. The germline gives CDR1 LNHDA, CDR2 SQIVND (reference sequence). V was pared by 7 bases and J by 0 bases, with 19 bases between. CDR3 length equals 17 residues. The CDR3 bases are TGTGCCAGTACGACAATTCTTTCCCCCCGCTCTGGAAACACCATATATTTT. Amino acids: CASTTILSPRSGNTIYF.

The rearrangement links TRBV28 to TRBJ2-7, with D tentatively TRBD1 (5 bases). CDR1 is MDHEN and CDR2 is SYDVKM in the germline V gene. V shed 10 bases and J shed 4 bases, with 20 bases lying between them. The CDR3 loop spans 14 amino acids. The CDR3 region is CATSADAGRYEQYF. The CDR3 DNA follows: TGTGCCACCTCCGCGGACGCAGGGCGGTACGAGCAGTACTTC.

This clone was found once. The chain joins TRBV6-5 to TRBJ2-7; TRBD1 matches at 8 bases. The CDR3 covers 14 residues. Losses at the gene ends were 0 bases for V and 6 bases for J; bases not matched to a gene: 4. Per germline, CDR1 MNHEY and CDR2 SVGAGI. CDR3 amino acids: CASSYSGTGTEQYF. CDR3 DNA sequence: TGTGCCAGCAGTTACTCCGGGACAGGAACCGAGCAGTACTTC.

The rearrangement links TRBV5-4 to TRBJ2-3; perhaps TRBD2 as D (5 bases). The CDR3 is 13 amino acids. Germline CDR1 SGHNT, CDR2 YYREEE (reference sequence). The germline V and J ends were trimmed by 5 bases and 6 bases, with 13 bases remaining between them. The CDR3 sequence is CASSYGRGDTQYF. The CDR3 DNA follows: TGTGCCAGCAGTTACGGACGAGGGGATACGCAGTATTTT.

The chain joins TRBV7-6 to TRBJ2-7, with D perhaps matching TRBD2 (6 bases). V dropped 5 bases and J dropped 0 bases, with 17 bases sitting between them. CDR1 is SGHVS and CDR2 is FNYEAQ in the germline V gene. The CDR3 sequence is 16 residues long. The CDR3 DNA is TGTGCCAGCAGCCCGCGGCGGGGCGGTAGCTCCTACGAGCAGTACTTC. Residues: CASSPRRGGSSYEQYF.

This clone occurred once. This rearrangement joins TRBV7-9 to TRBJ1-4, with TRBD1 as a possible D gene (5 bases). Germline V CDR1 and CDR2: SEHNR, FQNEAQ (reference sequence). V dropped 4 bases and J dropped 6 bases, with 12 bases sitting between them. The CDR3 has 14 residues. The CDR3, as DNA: TGTGCCAGCAGCTACAGACAGACCGATGAAAAACTGTTTTTT. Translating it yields CASSYRQTDEKLFF.

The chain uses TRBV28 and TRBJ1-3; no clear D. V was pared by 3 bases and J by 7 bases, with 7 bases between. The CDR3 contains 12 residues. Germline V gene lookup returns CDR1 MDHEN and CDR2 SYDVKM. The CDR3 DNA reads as TGTGCCAGCAGTTTCGAGAAGAACACCATATATTTT. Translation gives CASSFEKNTIYF.

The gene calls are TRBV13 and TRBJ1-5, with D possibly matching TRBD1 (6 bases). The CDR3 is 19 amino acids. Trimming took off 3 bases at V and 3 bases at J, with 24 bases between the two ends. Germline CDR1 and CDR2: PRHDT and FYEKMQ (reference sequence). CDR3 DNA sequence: TGTGCCAGCAGCTTTTATTTCCCCTCATCACAGGGTATCAATCAGCCCCAGCATTTT. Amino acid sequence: CASSFYFPSSQGINQPQHF.

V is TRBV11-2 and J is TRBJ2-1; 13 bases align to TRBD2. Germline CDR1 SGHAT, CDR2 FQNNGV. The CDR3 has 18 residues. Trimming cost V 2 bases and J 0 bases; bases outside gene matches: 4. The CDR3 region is CASSLTSGRGGSYNEQFF. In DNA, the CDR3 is TGTGCCAGCAGCTTAACTAGCGGGAGGGGGGGCTCCTACAATGAGCAGTTCTTC.

CDR3 nucleotides: TGTGCCACCAGCGACGGGAGAGGACGGCCCCAGCATTTT. It encodes CATSDGRGRPQHF. The chain uses TRBV24-1 and TRBJ1-5; D not resolved. The CDR3 is 13 residues long. V was cut by 7 bases and J by 9 bases, with 15 bases left in between. In germline, CDR1 is KGHDR, CDR2 SFDVKD.

CDR3 sequence reads: CASSQGTGWREKLFF. The CDR3 nucleotides are TGCGCCAGCAGCCAAGGGACAGGGTGGCGGGAAAAACTGTTTTTT. The chain combines TRBV4-3 with TRBJ1-4; 8 bases fit TRBD1. Germline V CDR1 and CDR2: LGHNA, YSLEER. Germline trimming cut 1 base from V and 8 bases from J; bases unmatched to any gene: 6. The CDR3 spans 15 residues.

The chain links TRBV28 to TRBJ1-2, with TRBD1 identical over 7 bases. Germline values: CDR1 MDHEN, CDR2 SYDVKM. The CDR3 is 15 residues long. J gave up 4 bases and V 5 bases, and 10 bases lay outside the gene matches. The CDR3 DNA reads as TGTGCCAGCAGTCCTCAGCAGGGGGGCGGCTATGGCTACACCTTC. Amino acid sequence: CASSPQQGGGYGYTF.

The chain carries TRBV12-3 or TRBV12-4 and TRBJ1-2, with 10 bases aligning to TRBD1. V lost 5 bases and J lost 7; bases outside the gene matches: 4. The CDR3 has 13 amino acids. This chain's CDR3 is CASSKTGGGGYTF. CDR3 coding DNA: TGTGCCAGCAGTAAGACAGGGGGCGGTGGCTACACCTTC.

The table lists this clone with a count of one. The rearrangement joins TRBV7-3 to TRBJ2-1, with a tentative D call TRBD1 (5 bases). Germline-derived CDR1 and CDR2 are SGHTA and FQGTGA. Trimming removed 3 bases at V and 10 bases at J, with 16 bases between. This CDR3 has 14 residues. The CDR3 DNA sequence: TGTGCCAGCAGCTTGGACCAAAGGGGCAACGAGCAGTTCTTC. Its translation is CASSLDQRGNEQFF.

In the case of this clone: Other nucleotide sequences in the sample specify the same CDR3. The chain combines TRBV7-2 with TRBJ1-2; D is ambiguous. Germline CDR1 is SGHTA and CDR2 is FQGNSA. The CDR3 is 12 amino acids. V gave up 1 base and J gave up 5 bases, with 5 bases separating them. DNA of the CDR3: TGTGCCAGCAGCTTAGGAGGATATGGCTACACCTTC. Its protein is CASSLGGYGYTF.

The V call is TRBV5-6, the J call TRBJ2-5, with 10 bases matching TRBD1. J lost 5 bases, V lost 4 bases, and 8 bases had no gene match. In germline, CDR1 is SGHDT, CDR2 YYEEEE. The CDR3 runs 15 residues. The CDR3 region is CASSKQTGGGETQYF. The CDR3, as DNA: TGTGCCAGCAGCAAGCAGACAGGGGGCGGGGAGACCCAGTACTTC.

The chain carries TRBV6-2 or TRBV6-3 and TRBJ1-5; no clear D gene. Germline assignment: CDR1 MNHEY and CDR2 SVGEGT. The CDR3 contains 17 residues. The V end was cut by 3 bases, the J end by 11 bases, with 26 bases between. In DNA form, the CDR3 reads TGTGCCAGCAGTTATCATCTTCGGGCAGCGGCCGGGGAGGCCCAGCATTTT. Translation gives CASSYHLRAAAGEAQHF.

The chain's CDR3 is CASSYRGNYGYTF. The CDR3 bases are TGTGCCAGCAGCTACAGGGGGAACTATGGCTACACCTTC. J is TRBJ1-2 and V is TRBV5-6, with 8 bases aligning to TRBD1. CDR1 SGHDT and CDR2 YYEEEE come from the germline V gene. V trimming: 3 bases; J trimming: 2 bases; junction bases outside the gene matches: 0. The CDR3 has 13 residues.

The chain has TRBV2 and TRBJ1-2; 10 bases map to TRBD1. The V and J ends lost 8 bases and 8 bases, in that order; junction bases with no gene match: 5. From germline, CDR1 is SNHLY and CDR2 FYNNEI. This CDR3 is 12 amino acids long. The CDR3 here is CASRQGANGYTF. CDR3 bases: TGTGCCAGCCGACAGGGGGCAAACGGCTACACCTTC.

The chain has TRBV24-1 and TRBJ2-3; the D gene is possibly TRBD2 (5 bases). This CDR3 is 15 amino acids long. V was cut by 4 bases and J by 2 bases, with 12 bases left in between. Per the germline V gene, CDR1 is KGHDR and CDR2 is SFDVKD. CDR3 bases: TGTGCCACCAGTGACCCCATGGGAGCCACAGATACGCAGTATTTT. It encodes CATSDPMGATDTQYF.

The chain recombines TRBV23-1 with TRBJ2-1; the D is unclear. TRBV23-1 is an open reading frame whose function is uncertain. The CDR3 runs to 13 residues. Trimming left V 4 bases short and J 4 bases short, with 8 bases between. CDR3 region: CASSLHSYNEQFF. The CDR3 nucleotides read TGCGCCAGCAGTCTGCACAGTTACAATGAGCAGTTCTTC.

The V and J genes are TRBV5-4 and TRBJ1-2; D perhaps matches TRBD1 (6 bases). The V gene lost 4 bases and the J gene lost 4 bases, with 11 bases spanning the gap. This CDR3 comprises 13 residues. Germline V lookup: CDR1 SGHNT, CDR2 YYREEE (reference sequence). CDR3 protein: CASSQPGAYGYTF. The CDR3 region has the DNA TGTGCCAGCAGCCAGCCAGGGGCCTATGGCTACACCTTC.